The sequence of this T cell receptor (beta chain) was determined in a study of CD4 T cells in relation to SARS-CoV-2 and coronaviruses. Whole-study context: ViraFEST: approximately 10-day antigen culture of PBMCs, then TCR beta CDR3 sequencing.

Findings and limits, study-wide: No crossreactivity against non-spike viral proteins was tested here.

On this clone itself: Antigen specificity is unknown.

The unexposed donors gave CD4+ T cells in 2011-2018, prior to COVID-19. The cells were cultured for about ten days before CD4+ T cells were isolated. Cultures held two million PBMCs per well with approximately 10 IU/ml IL-2. This CDR3 is built from 19 residues. V was clipped by 0 bases and J by 0 bases; unmatched bases: 9. Looked up from germline, CDR1 is SGHRS and CDR2 is YFSETQ. Sequencing used immunoSEQ multiplex PCR; TCRdb keeps in-frame clones, though not all of them. The table lists some 21,000 clones, around 80% of them singletons. This clonotype was obtained from a human donor in good health. The J gene is TRBJ2-5, the V gene TRBV5-1, with 12 positions matching TRBD2. Input material: CD4+ T cells from PBMCs, cultured in vitro. CDR3 sequence reads: CASSLVTSGGSTYQETQYF. The CDR3 bases are TGCGCCAGCAGCTTGGTTACTAGCGGGGGGAGCACGTACCAAGAGACCCAGTACTTC.